This TCR beta chain was profiled in a study of cytotoxic CD8 clonotypes in ibrutinib-treated CLL. The CDR3 consists of 14 residues. The germline CDR1 and CDR2 sequences are WSHSY and SAAADI. Trimming left V 6 bases short and J 4 bases short, with 16 bases between. The table came from immunoSEQ multiplex PCR; TCRdb's copy has only in-frame clones and leaves some out. The table has approximately 97,000 clones, around 77% seen once. This material consisted of PBMCs, taken after 24 months of ibrutinib treatment. The receptor was isolated from a human donor with chronic lymphocytic leukemia. This rearrangement joins TRBV10-2 to TRBJ2-7, with D perhaps TRBD2 (6 bases). Here the CDR3 reads CASRAMEGPYEQYF. DNA for the CDR3: TGCGCCAGCAGAGCGATGGAGGGGCCGTACGAGCAGTACTTC.